The subject of this entry is one T cell receptor beta chain. Its matching antigen is unknown. The trim removed 8 bases at V and 5 bases at J, leaving 7 bases unmatched. This CDR3 has 13 amino acids. Germline V gene data show CDR1 as LGHDT and CDR2 as YNNKEL (reference sequence). The sample comes from a study of blood T cells in healthy people across ages. Study outcomes and limitations: Estimated diversity across one million T cells was deemed an underestimate. As naive T cell percentage varied, TCR beta diversity correlated strongly with it. TCR beta diversity per million T cells fell roughly linearly with age.

Total RNA extraction produced at least 5 micrograms (per sample) for the study. A second about 7 to 12 cycle PCR used barcoded and J-beta primers. TCRdb reanalysed the 5' RACE reads using MiXCR and keeps one entry per CDR3 protein. The sample lists 650,000 to 800,000 distinct CDR3 sequences; under 45% were seen once. The V gene is TRBV3-1, the J gene TRBJ2-5; 8 bases line up with TRBD2. The clonotype comes from a man in his sixties in good health. Sequencing was done on a sample of blood. CDR3: CASRRGASETQYF. As DNA, the CDR3 is TGTGCCAGCCGGCGGGGGGCGTCTGAGACCCAGTACTTC.